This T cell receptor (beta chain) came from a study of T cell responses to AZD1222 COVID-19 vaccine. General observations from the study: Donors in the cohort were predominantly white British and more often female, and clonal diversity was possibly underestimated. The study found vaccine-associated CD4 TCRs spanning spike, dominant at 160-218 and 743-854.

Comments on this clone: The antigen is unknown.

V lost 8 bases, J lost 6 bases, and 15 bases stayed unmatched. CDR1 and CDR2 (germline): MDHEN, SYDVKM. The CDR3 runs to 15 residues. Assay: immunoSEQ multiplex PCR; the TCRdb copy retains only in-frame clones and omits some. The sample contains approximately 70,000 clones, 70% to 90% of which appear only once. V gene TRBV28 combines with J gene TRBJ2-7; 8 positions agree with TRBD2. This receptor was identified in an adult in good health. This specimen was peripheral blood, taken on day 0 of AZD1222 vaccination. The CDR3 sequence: CASGKGLEGFREQYF. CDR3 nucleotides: TGTGCCAGCGGAAAGGGACTAGAGGGATTTCGCGAGCAGTACTTC.